What follows describes a single TCR beta chain. These data come from a study of CD8 T cells in Susac syndrome. V shed 3 bases, J shed 13 bases, and the junction held 10 bases outside the gene matches. The CDR3 sequence is 13 residues long. CDR1 SGDLS and CDR2 YYNGEE come from the germline V gene. RNA in amounts of roughly 0.5 to 1 ug was reverse transcribed with random hexamers. TCRdb reprocessed the immunoSEQ multiplex PCR reads with MiXCR, giving one entry per CDR3 protein. Here the sample spans approximately 170,000 distinct CDR3 sequences, 92% being singletons. TCR beta sequencing covered blood CD8+ and CD4+ T cells. Healthy donors formed controls matched for age and sex. TEMRA cells were FACS-enriched, while CD8+ and CD4+ T cells were negatively isolated.

This TCR was sampled from a human donor in good health. J is TRBJ1-2 and V is TRBV9; TRBD1 matches 9 bases. The sequenced sample was CD4+ T cells from PBMCs. Here the CDR3 DNA reads TGTGCCAGCAGCGCCTCCGGGACAGGGATTCTCACCTTC. It translates to CASSASGTGILTF.